This record concerns one T cell receptor beta chain sequence. The clone's antigen remains unknown. The junction differs from germline at one of its ends, possibly a read error. These data are taken from a study of OX40 agonist ivuxolimab in advanced cancers. Background for the entire study: The costimulatory receptor OX40 (CD134) was targeted by ivuxolimab, a fully human IgG2 agonistic monoclonal antibody. Intravenous ivuxolimab was administered to patients every 2 weeks at six dose levels: 0.01, 0.1, 0.3, 1.5, 3 and 10 mg/kg. Of the 52 patients in dose escalation, 19 had hepatocellular carcinoma, some 15 had melanoma, 9 had renal cell carcinoma and 9 had head and neck cancer. In the dose-escalation cohort, 82.7% of patients were male, and the mean age was 60 years with a range of about 20 to 80. Prior anti-PD-1, anti-PD-L1 or anti-CTLA-4 therapy was permitted, and 30% to 50% of dose-escalation patients had received checkpoint inhibitors. Partial responses occurred in three dose-escalation patients: two with cutaneous melanoma and one with hepatocellular carcinoma. Peripheral TCRbeta sequencing was intended to test whether TCR sequence diversity was altered and clonal T-cell expansion was caused by ivuxolimab. The paper describes the monotherapy dose-escalation part (N ≈ 49 patients) of the phase I trial of ivuxolimab. Findings and caveats that apply to the study as a whole: At doses of 0.1 to 3.0 mg/kg, clonal expansion of both CD4+ and CD8+ T cells in blood was seen between baseline and week 6. Low levels of normalized T-cell clonal expansion were also seen in some patients who did not respond. The antigen specificity of the clonally expanded peripheral T cells was not determined. In the 0.1-3.0 mg/kg groups, partial responders had among the lowest normalized peripheral clonal expansion, particularly in CD8+ T cells. After ivuxolimab, expanded clones were on average more numerous among CD8+ T cells than among CD4+ T cells.

Genomic DNA was extracted from sorted cells for sequencing of the TCRbeta CDR3 region. The immunoSEQ Assay was used for sequencing of TCRbeta CDR3 regions. The source is immuneACCESS, and TCRdb retained only in-frame sequences with V and J called. Part of the clones is not carried over; for the studies checked, unresolved V genes explain less than half of this, and the remainder is unexplained. Here the sample has 20,000 to 30,000 clones; around 90% occur a single time. The biggest ten clones account for around 49% of the sample. The trial excluded patients who had a history of autoimmune disease or who were on systemic immunosuppression. In every dose cohort, peripheral blood was drawn for TCR sequencing at baseline, cycle 4 day 1, and cycle 7 day 1. Samples came from an open-label, multicenter, first-in-human phase I dose-escalation trial of ivuxolimab. The trial enrolled adults with locally advanced or metastatic head and neck squamous cell, hepatocellular, melanoma or renal cell carcinoma. Before TCR sequencing, CD4+ and CD8+ T cells were separately sorted from peripheral blood.

Reading the germline V gene gives CDR1 WSHSY and CDR2 SAAADI. The CDR3 has 13 amino acids, counting the end cysteine and phenylalanine. This entry keeps only the CDR3 DNA: 39 bases, framed from base 1. Recombination connected TRBV10-2 to TRBJ2-7; a tentative D call is TRBD2 (5 bases match). This receptor was identified in an adult with an advanced solid tumor such as melanoma, head and neck, liver or kidney cancer. The sequences come from CD4+ or CD8+ T cells sorted from blood, collected in a trial of the OX40 agonist ivuxolimab. The DNA sequence is given as TGCGCCAGCAGGGAGTCACGGGGATACGAGCAGTACTTC. Protein translation: CASRESRGYEQYF.